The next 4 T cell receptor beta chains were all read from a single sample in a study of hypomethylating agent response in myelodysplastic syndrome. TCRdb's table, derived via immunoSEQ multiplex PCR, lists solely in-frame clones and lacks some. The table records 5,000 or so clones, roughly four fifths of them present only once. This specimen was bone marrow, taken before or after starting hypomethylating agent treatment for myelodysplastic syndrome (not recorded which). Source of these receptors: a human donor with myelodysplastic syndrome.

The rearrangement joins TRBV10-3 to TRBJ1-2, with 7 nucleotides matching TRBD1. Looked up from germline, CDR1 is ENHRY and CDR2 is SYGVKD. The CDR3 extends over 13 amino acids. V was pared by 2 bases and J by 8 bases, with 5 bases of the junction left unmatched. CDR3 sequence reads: CAISETGQRGYTF. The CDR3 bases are TGTGCCATCAGTGAGACGGGACAGCGGGGCTACACCTTC.

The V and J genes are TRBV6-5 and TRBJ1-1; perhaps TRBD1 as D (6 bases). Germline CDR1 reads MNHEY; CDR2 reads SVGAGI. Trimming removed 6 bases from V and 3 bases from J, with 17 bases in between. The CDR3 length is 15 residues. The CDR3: CASRGSGAGDTEAFF. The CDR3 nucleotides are TGTGCCAGCAGAGGATCGGGGGCGGGGGACACTGAAGCTTTCTTT.

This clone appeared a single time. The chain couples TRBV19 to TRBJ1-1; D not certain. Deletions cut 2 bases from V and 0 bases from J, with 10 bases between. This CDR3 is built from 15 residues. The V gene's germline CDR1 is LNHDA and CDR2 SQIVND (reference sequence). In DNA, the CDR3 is TGTGCCAGTAGTATAACCTCGGCCTTGAACACTGAAGCTTTCTTT. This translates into CASSITSALNTEAFF.

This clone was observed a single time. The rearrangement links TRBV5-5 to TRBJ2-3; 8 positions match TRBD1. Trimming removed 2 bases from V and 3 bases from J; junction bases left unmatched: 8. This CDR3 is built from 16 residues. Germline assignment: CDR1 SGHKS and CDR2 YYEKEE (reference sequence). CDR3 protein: CASSFSPGQVTDTQYF. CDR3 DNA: TGTGCCAGCAGCTTCTCTCCGGGACAGGTTACAGATACGCAGTATTTT.